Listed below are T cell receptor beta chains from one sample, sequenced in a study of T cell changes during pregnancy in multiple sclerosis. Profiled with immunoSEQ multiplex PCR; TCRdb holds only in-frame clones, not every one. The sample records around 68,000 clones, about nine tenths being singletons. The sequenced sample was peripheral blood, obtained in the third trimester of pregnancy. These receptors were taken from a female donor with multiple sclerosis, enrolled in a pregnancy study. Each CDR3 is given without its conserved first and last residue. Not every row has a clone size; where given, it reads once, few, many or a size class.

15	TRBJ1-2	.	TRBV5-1	ASSVGTAWGNNYGYT
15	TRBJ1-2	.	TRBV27	ASRAGGRKTLRGGYT
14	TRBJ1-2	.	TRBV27	ASSVTGPGTGFGYT
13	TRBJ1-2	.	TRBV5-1	ASSSTPGTVYGYT
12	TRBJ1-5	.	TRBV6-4	ASSEGLSNQPQH
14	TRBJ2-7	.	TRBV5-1	ASSPLPGQGVYEQY
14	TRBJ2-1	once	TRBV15	ATTTGTSGRLGEQF
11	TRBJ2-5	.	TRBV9	ASSTGTKETQY
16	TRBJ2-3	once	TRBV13	ASSLSTKHRGRTDTQY
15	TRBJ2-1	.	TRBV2	ASSEALSGRSSNEQF
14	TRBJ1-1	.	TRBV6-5	ASSYSRTGGKTEAF
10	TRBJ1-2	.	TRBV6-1	ASSLQGVGYT
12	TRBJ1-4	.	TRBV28	ASRSGTENEKLF
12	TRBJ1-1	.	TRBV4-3	ASSQDSVNTEAF
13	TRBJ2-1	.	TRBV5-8	ASSTGVGPYNEQF
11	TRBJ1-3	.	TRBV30	ALFKDWGDTIY
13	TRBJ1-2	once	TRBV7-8	ASSLVEGANYGYT
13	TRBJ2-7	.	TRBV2	ASSGVGRDTYEQY
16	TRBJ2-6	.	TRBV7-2	ASSERGRTGTGANVLT
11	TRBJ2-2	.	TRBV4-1	ASSQDRTGELF
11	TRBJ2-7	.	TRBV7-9	ASLTTSTYEQY
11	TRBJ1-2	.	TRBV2	ASSQGPDYGYT
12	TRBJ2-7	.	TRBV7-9	ASSPDREQDEQY
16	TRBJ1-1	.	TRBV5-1	ASSLAGRGRAGSTEAF
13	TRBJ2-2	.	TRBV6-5	ASSSRQAGTGELF
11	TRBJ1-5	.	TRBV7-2	ASSPRGDQPQH
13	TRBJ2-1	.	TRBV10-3	AISNAREVRNEQF
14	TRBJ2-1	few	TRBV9	ASSVVSGGGGNEQF
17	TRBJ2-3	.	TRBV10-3	AISDYRDRGLGTTDTQY
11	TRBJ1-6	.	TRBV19	ASRSVDNSPLH
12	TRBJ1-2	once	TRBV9	ASSVQGTNYGYT
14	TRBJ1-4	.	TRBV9	ASSVGQLGWDEKLF
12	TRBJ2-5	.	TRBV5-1	ASSGRDREETQY
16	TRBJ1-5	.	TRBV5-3	ARSFGDRGAWSNQPQH
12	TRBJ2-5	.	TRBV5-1	ASSLGLAGETQY
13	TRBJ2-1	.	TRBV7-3	ASSWFPGQHNEQF
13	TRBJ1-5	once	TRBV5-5	ASSLLGGLTQPQH
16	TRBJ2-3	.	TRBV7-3	ASSLGTSGGHVSDTQY
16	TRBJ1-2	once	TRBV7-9	ASSPERLGQDELRGYT
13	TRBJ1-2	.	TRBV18	ASSPGPMGANGYT
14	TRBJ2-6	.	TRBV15	ATSRDPGTSGQVLT
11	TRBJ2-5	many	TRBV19	ASRVPAGETQY
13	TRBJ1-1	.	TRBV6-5	ASSYHTGSVAEAF
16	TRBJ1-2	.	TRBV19	ASSINPAGLAPNYGYT
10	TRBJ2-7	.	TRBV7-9	ASSTSSYEQY
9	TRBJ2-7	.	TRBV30	ATSGSYEQY